The 26 T cell receptor beta chains in this list originate from one sample, sequenced in a study of beta chain features in type 1 diabetes. Every isolated RNA sample was fully reverse transcribed, so sequencing captured expressed TCRB transcripts. Here immunoSEQ multiplex PCR was the method, and the copy in TCRdb shows in-frame clones only, minus some. This sample has some 150,000 clones; approximately 52% occur once, and the top ten carry around 0.42%. Sequenced: Tregs from blood. All receptors come from a man aged 18 to 29 in good health.

The chain carries TRBV5-1 and TRBJ1-5, with 9 nucleotides matching TRBD1. The CDR3 totals 15 residues. V shed 0 bases and J 2 bases; nucleotides not matched to a gene: 0. Germline CDR1 reads SGHRS; CDR2 reads YFSETQ. The CDR3 sequence is CASSLGTGGNQPQHF. The CDR3 bases are TGCGCCAGCAGCTTGGGGACAGGGGGCAATCAGCCCCAGCATTTT.

A few counts support this clone. The chain carries TRBV5-4 and TRBJ2-5; D is possibly TRBD1 (6 bases). The better agreement between TRBJ2-7 and the DNA end casts doubt on the J call. Germline V gene sequence: CDR1 SGHNT, CDR2 YYREEE (reference sequence). The length of the CDR3 is 13 residues. The CDR3 DNA follows: TGTGCCAGCAGCGCGGACAGCTATTACGAGCAGTACTTC. Protein product: CASSADSYYEQYF.

This clone has a handful of counts. This chain connects TRBV5-1 to TRBJ2-7; D is possibly TRBD2 (7 bases). V dropped 2 bases and J dropped 5 bases, with 17 bases sitting between them. CDR3 length: 15 residues. Germline-derived CDR1 and CDR2 are SGHRS and YFSETQ. CDR3 region: CASSFLRGAWDEQYF. The CDR3 nucleotides read TGCGCCAGCAGCTTCCTCCGGGGGGCGTGGGACGAGCAGTACTTC.

The genes are TRBV27 and TRBJ2-7, with 7 nucleotides matching TRBD1. This CDR3 has 14 residues. CDR1 and CDR2 (germline): MNHEY, SMNVEV (reference sequence). J gave up 4 bases and V 2 bases, and 5 bases lay outside the gene matches. The DNA for the CDR3 is TGTGCCAGCAGTTTACGGGTCAGGGGGTACGAGCAGTACTTC. Translation gives CASSLRVRGYEQYF.

CDR3 in amino acids: CASSHGTGREQFF. The CDR3 DNA reads TGTGCCAGCAGCCATGGGACAGGGCGTGAGCAGTTCTTC. The V and J genes are TRBV5-4 and TRBJ2-1; TRBD1 matches 9 bases. CDR1 is SGHNT and CDR2 is YYREEE in the germline V gene (reference sequence). J was trimmed by 9 bases and V by 4 bases; bases with no gene match: 5. This CDR3 is 13 amino acids long.

The rearrangement joins TRBV27 to TRBJ1-5; 7 nucleotides match TRBD1. There are 14 residues in the CDR3. Germline trimming cut 6 bases from V and 5 bases from J; bases unmatched to any gene: 7. Per germline, CDR1 MNHEY and CDR2 SMNVEV (reference sequence). The CDR3 spells CASSSDREHQPQHF. CDR3 nucleotides: TGTGCCAGCAGCTCTGACAGGGAGCATCAGCCCCAGCATTTT.

This chain connects TRBV6-5 to TRBJ1-2, with 11 bases aligning to TRBD1. J was trimmed by 4 bases and V by 2 bases; bases with no gene match: 3. Germline lookup yields CDR1 MNHEY and CDR2 SVGAGI. The CDR3 has 15 residues. The chain's CDR3 is CASSYQGQGVYGYTF. The CDR3 DNA follows: TGTGCCAGCAGTTACCAGGGACAGGGGGTCTATGGCTACACCTTC.

The V call is TRBV7-2, the J call TRBJ1-1; D unclear. The CDR3 has 12 amino acids. The V and J ends lost 5 bases and 8 bases respectively, with 12 bases between them. Germline V CDR1 and CDR2: SGHTA, FQGNSA. The CDR3 DNA is TGTGCCAGCAGCCTTATCCGGGAGGAAGCTTTCTTT. Translated: CASSLIREEAFF.

The rearrangement joins TRBV6-1 to TRBJ2-1; the match to TRBD2 covers 9 bases. The V gene's germline CDR1 is MNHNS and CDR2 SASEGT. The CDR3 contains 14 residues. V shed 9 bases and J 4 bases; nucleotides not matched to a gene: 7. The CDR3 DNA reads TGTGCCAGTCAAACGGGACTAGCTTACAATGAGCAGTTCTTC. Protein sequence: CASQTGLAYNEQFF.

This clone was counted between two and nine times. This rearrangement joins TRBV7-7 to TRBJ2-2, with D perhaps matching TRBD2 (5 bases). The CDR3 spans 17 residues. V was pared by 1 base and J by 3 bases, with 15 bases between. Germline V lookup: CDR1 SSHAT, CDR2 FNYEAQ (reference sequence). The CDR3 DNA follows: TGTGCCAGCAGCTTAGGCCCGGGGATGGTTTACACCGGGGAGCTGTTTTTT. Protein sequence: CASSLGPGMVYTGELFF.

This clone was seen only a few times. This chain joins TRBV28 and TRBJ2-7; D unclear. Germline V gene data show CDR1 as MDHEN and CDR2 as SYDVKM. The CDR3 runs 13 residues. The V gene lost 4 bases and the J gene lost 2 bases, with 9 bases spanning the gap. As DNA, the CDR3 is TGTGCCAGCAGTTGGCGGATACCCTACGAGCAGTACTTC. It specifies CASSWRIPYEQYF.

The chain employs TRBV10-3 and TRBJ2-7, with 11 bases lining up with TRBD2. Germline V gene sequence: CDR1 ENHRY, CDR2 SYGVKD. The CDR3 loop spans 16 amino acids. The V segment lost 3 bases and the J segment 0 bases; nucleotides outside the gene matches: 4. The CDR3 nucleotides read TGTGCCATCAGTGAACTACTAGCGGGGGTCTCCTACGAGCAGTACTTC. Its translation is CAISELLAGVSYEQYF.

This clone showed up just a few times. The chain uses TRBV19 and TRBJ2-6; weak D call: TRBD1 (6 bases). Germline values: CDR1 LNHDA, CDR2 SQIVND (reference sequence). The V end was cut by 5 bases, the J end by 0 bases, with 17 bases between. This CDR3 contains 18 residues. The CDR3 spells CASSVRRGGHSGANVLTF. The DNA for the CDR3 is TGTGCCAGTAGTGTCAGGCGAGGGGGACACTCTGGGGCCAACGTCCTGACTTTC.

The chain combines TRBV19 with TRBJ2-7, with a possible D match to TRBD2 (6 bases). Germline CDR1 reads LNHDA; CDR2 reads SQIVND (reference sequence). CDR3 size: 12 residues. Between the trimmed V and J ends, which lost 5 bases and 3 bases, there was a span of 8 bases. The CDR3 sequence: CASSVGGYEQYF. The CDR3 bases are TGTGCCAGTAGTGTCGGGGGCTACGAGCAGTACTTC.

The genes are TRBV19 and TRBJ1-2; 9 bases agree with TRBD1. J gave up 5 bases and V 7 bases, and 8 bases lay outside the gene matches. The CDR3 extends over 14 amino acids. Germline V gene data show CDR1 as LNHDA and CDR2 as SQIVND (reference sequence). The CDR3 nucleotides are TGTGCCAGTAACCTGGGACAGGGACGATATGGCTACACCTTC. Amino acid sequence: CASNLGQGRYGYTF.

The chain recombines TRBV5-4 with TRBJ1-4; no definite D call. V was cut by 2 bases and J by 0 bases, with 8 bases left in between. Germline V gene lookup returns CDR1 SGHNT and CDR2 YYREEE (reference sequence). This CDR3 region has 15 residues. DNA of the CDR3: TGTGCCAGCAGCTTCCGTCTAGCAACTAATGAAAAACTGTTTTTT. This sequence encodes CASSFRLATNEKLFF.

Only a few counts were recorded for this clone. This chain uses TRBV10-3 with TRBJ2-7, with 11 bases fitting TRBD1. CDR3 length equals 15 residues. The V gene end was trimmed by 4 bases and the J gene end by 5 bases; junction bases not matched to a gene: 7. Germline assignment: CDR1 ENHRY and CDR2 SYGVKD. The CDR3 is CAISARGQGVNEQYF. In DNA form, the CDR3 reads TGTGCCATCAGTGCTCGGGGACAGGGGGTTAACGAGCAGTACTTC.

This clone has just a few counts. The V and J genes are TRBV4-3 and TRBJ2-2; D is possibly TRBD1 (6 bases). The CDR3 has 16 residues. V was clipped by 0 bases and J by 1 base, with 9 bases between them. Germline V CDR1 and CDR2: LGHNA, YSLEER. This CDR3 is CASSQDLTGNTGELFF. The CDR3 nucleotides are TGCGCCAGCAGCCAAGATTTGACAGGGAACACCGGGGAGCTGTTTTTT.

The chain recombines TRBV28 with TRBJ2-1, with 9 bases fitting TRBD1. The V gene end was trimmed by 4 bases and the J gene end by 11 bases; junction bases not matched to a gene: 9. Per germline, CDR1 MDHEN and CDR2 SYDVKM. The CDR3 spans 14 residues. Here the CDR3 reads CASSSSRDRVKQFF. The CDR3 DNA sequence: TGTGCCAGCAGTTCGTCCCGGGACAGGGTAAAGCAGTTCTTC.

This sequence joins TRBV6-5 and TRBJ1-2; tentatively, D is TRBD1 (5 bases). V lost 4 bases and J lost 2, with 14 bases in between. Germline V CDR1 and CDR2: MNHEY, SVGAGI. The CDR3 extends over 15 amino acids. The CDR3 is CASSSFWGGNYGYTF. The CDR3 DNA follows: TGTGCCAGCAGTTCTTTTTGGGGCGGAAACTATGGCTACACCTTC.

V and J are TRBV19 and TRBJ2-3; D is undetermined. The V end was cut by 6 bases, the J end by 2 bases, with 12 bases between. The V gene's germline CDR1 is LNHDA and CDR2 SQIVND (reference sequence). The CDR3 consists of 14 residues. The CDR3 is CASRMRRLTDTQYF. CDR3 bases: TGTGCCAGTAGGATGAGGCGGCTCACAGATACGCAGTATTTT.

The rearrangement joins TRBV25-1 to TRBJ2-5; TRBD1 matches at 7 bases. Trimming at V came to 9 bases and at J to 1 base, leaving 2 bases not matched to a gene. CDR1 is MGHDK, CDR2 SYGVNS, per germline. CDR3 length: 12 amino acids. CDR3 sequence (DNA): TGTGCCAGAAGACAGGGCCAAGAGACCCAGTACTTC. Translation: CARRQGQETQYF.

The chain joins TRBV5-1 to TRBJ2-1; 15 bases match TRBD2. Germline assignment: CDR1 SGHRS and CDR2 YFSETQ. The CDR3 has 16 amino acids. V gave up 5 bases and J gave up 9 bases; unmatched junction bases: 9. In nucleotides, the CDR3 is TGCGCCAGCAGTTCAGGGACTAGCGGGGGGTTAGGTGAGCAGTTCTTC. Translated: CASSSGTSGGLGEQFF.

This rearrangement joins TRBV30 to TRBJ1-6; D gene unclear. The CDR3 has 12 residues. In germline, CDR1 is GTSNPN, CDR2 SVGIG (reference sequence). The CDR3 DNA follows: TGTGCTGGTAGTTCCTATAATTCACCCCTCCACTTT. It is translated as CAGSSYNSPLHF.

The chain is built from TRBV6-1 and TRBJ2-7, with 8 bases fitting TRBD1. With 1 base clipped from V and 5 bases from J, the junction kept 7 bases outside the gene matches. CDR1 is MNHNS and CDR2 is SASEGT in the germline V gene. The CDR3 has 15 residues. The CDR3 spells CASSEVAGGGNEQYF. CDR3 nucleotide sequence: TGTGCCAGCAGTGAAGTCGCAGGGGGCGGAAACGAGCAGTACTTC.

The sample holds a few counts of this clone. J is TRBJ2-1 and V is TRBV4-1; D perhaps matches TRBD2 (6 bases). V dropped 3 bases and J dropped 6 bases, with 9 bases sitting between them. CDR3 size: 13 residues. Germline V gene data show CDR1 as MGHRA and CDR2 as YSYEKL. The CDR3 region is CASSQLGGNEQFF. CDR3 bases: TGCGCCAGCAGCCAGTTGGGGGGCAATGAGCAGTTCTTC.